Below are 22 T cell receptor beta chains sequenced from a single sample in a study of blood T cell repertoires in COVID-19. Produced via immunoSEQ multiplex PCR; TCRdb's table is partial and in-frame only. This table holds around 260,000 clones, around 90% found once. Sequencing was carried out using PBMCs or T cells enriched from blood (not recorded which). The receptors derive from a woman younger than 45 who had recovered from COVID-19.

V and J are TRBV11-3 and TRBJ1-2, with D maybe TRBD1 (5 bases). V was shortened by 3 bases and J by 0 bases, with 11 bases between the two germline ends. The germline V gene has CDR1 SGHNT and CDR2 YENEEA. The CDR3 covers 15 residues. The CDR3 loop is CASSFIGTTNYGYTF. The CDR3 DNA sequence: TGTGCCAGCAGCTTTATAGGGACTACTAACTATGGCTACACCTTC.

Note on this clone: One end of the junction fails to match germline, which may point to a read error. The chain employs TRBV7-7 and TRBJ2-7, with 12 positions matching TRBD2. The CDR3 totals 15 residues. From germline, CDR1 is SSHAT and CDR2 FNYEAQ (reference sequence). CDR3 bases: TGTGCTAGCAGTCCAGGACTAGCGGGGTCTGGCGAGCAGTACTTC. Protein sequence: CASSPGLAGSGEQYF. Based on the CDR3 plus reference TRBV7-7 and TRBJ2-7, the full variable domain is GAGVSQSPRYKVTKRGQDVTLRCDPISSHATLYWYQQALGQGPEFLTYFNYEAQPDKSGLPSDRFSAERPEGSISTLTIQRTEQRDSAMYRCASSPGLAGSGEQYFGPGTRLTVT.

This clone has only one observation. The chain is built from TRBV3-1 (or the pseudogene TRBV3-2) and TRBJ1-4, with 7 bases aligning to TRBD1. J was trimmed by 7 bases and V by 1 base; bases with no gene match: 3. The germline gives CDR1 LGHDT, CDR2 YNNKEL (reference sequence). The CDR3 spans 14 residues. The CDR3 DNA reads TGTGCCAGCAGCCAAGGGGCAGGGGGTGAAAAACTGTTTTTT. Its translation is CASSQGAGGEKLFF.

The V gene is TRBV19, the J gene TRBJ2-7; the match to TRBD2 covers 7 bases. Per germline, CDR1 LNHDA and CDR2 SQIVND (reference sequence). V dropped 6 bases and J dropped 5; count of bases not matched to a gene: 10. The CDR3 loop spans 14 amino acids. The CDR3 spells CASSRNQRGDEQYF. For the CDR3, the DNA is TGTGCCAGTAGCCGAAACCAACGGGGGGACGAGCAGTACTTC.

The V call is TRBV7-5, the J call TRBJ1-2. TRBV7-5 is a known pseudogene. CDR3 length: 16 amino acids. The CDR3: CARSLCVHMPSYGYTF. The CDR3 bases are TGTGCCAGAAGCTTATGTGTACACATGCCTAGCTATGGCTACACCTTC.

The rearrangement joins TRBV29-1 to TRBJ2-3, with 9 bases lining up with TRBD2. Looked up from germline, CDR1 is SQVTM and CDR2 is ANQGSEA. The CDR3 covers 14 residues. V gave up 7 bases and J gave up 4 bases; unmatched junction bases: 9. The CDR3 DNA reads TGCAGCGCCGAGGGCGGGAGGGGTTCAGATACGCAGTATTTT. Amino acid sequence: CSAEGGRGSDTQYF.

The rearrangement uses TRBV5-5 and TRBJ2-5, with 7 bases lining up with TRBD2. The V gene's germline CDR1 is SGHKS and CDR2 YYEKEE (reference sequence). This CDR3 has 14 residues. Germline trimming cut 4 bases from V and 1 base from J; bases unmatched to any gene: 4. The CDR3 loop reads CASSPGTTQETQYF. CDR3 nucleotides: TGTGCCAGCAGCCCAGGGACTACCCAAGAGACCCAGTACTTC.

V is TRBV7-2 and J is TRBJ2-2; possible D gene TRBD1, 6 bases. CDR1 is SGHTA, CDR2 FQGNSA, per germline. The CDR3 runs 15 residues. V was clipped by 2 bases and J by 2 bases, with 9 bases between them. The CDR3 spells CASSLFGTNTGELFF. The CDR3 nucleotides read TGTGCCAGCAGCTTATTTGGGACAAACACCGGGGAGCTGTTTTTT.

The chain is built from TRBV19 and TRBJ2-1; unclear D gene. V was pared by 2 bases and J by 4 bases, with 6 bases between. The CDR3 is made up of 13 amino acids. From germline, CDR1 is LNHDA and CDR2 SQIVND (reference sequence). CDR3 loop: CASSISEYNEQFF. CDR3 DNA: TGTGCCAGTAGTATAAGCGAGTACAATGAGCAGTTCTTC.

The V and J genes are TRBV5-1 and TRBJ2-7, with TRBD1 matching over 9 bases. The germline gives CDR1 SGHRS, CDR2 YFSETQ. The CDR3 is made up of 16 amino acids. Unmatched junction bases numbered 11, after V lost 4 bases and J lost 3 bases. The CDR3 bases are TGCGCCAGCAGCACAGACGGACAGGGGCCATACTACGAGCAGTACTTC. This encodes CASSTDGQGPYYEQYF. The full variable domain, completed using reference TRBV5-1 and TRBJ2-7, is KAGVTQTPRYLIKTRGQQVTLSCSPISGHRSVSWYQQTPGQGLQFLFEYFSETQRNKGNFPGRFSGRQFSNSRSEMNVSTLELGDSALYLCASSTDGQGPYYEQYFGPGTRLTVT.

The chain recombines TRBV5-1 with TRBJ2-7; D is undetermined. This CDR3 comprises 13 residues. CDR1 SGHRS and CDR2 YFSETQ come from the germline V gene. V lost 4 bases, J lost 3 bases, and 11 bases lay in between. CDR3 sequence (DNA): TGCGCCAGCAGCGCCGGTCGCATCTACGAGCAGTACTTC. Protein sequence: CASSAGRIYEQYF.

J is TRBJ2-7 and V is TRBV28; TRBD2 agrees at 10 bases. The junction had 10 bases not matched to a gene; V was cut back by 2 bases and J by 6 bases. The CDR3 length is 16 residues. Germline assignment: CDR1 MDHEN and CDR2 SYDVKM. Here the CDR3 reads CASSLPPGLAVLEQYF. The CDR3 nucleotides read TGTGCCAGCAGTTTACCTCCCGGACTAGCGGTTCTCGAGCAGTACTTC.

V is TRBV4-2 and J is TRBJ2-2, with a tentative D call TRBD2 (5 bases). V shed 3 bases and J shed 6 bases, with 11 bases lying between them. Per the germline V gene, CDR1 is LGHNA and CDR2 is YNFKEQ. The CDR3 runs to 14 residues. The CDR3: CASSQTTLSGELFF. The CDR3 nucleotides are TGTGCCAGCAGCCAGACTACCCTTTCCGGGGAGCTGTTTTTT.

The V gene is TRBV13, the J gene TRBJ2-1; 9 bases map to TRBD1. From germline, CDR1 is PRHDT and CDR2 FYEKMQ (reference sequence). V lost 5 bases and J lost 0; bases outside the gene matches: 11. The CDR3 has 18 residues. CDR3 protein: CASSKSGQGVSSYNEQFF. The CDR3 coding sequence is TGTGCCAGCAGCAAATCGGGACAGGGTGTTAGCTCCTACAATGAGCAGTTCTTC.

The sample holds one count of this clone. The chain couples TRBV6-2 or TRBV6-3 to TRBJ2-7; D gene uncertain. The CDR3 extends over 14 amino acids. Germline V lookup: CDR1 MNHEY, CDR2 SVGEGT. Trimming removed 4 bases from V and 9 bases from J, with 19 bases in between. The CDR3 region is CASSFALAALRQYF. The DNA of the CDR3 is TGTGCCAGCAGTTTCGCCTTAGCAGCCCTAAGGCAGTACTTC.

The chain recombines TRBV2 with TRBJ2-5; 10 bases agree with TRBD2. Per the germline V gene, CDR1 is SNHLY and CDR2 is FYNNEI. This CDR3 region has 17 residues. V lost 3 bases to trimming and J lost 4 bases; unmatched junction nucleotides: 11. The CDR3, as DNA: TGTGCCAGCAGTGAGTCCCCTAGCGGGGGCTTGGGAGAGACCCAGTACTTC. It translates to CASSESPSGGLGETQYF.

V gene TRBV30 combines with J gene TRBJ2-7, with TRBD2 matching over 13 bases. The CDR3 consists of 14 residues. Per germline, CDR1 GTSNPN and CDR2 SVGIG (reference sequence). The ends lost 2 bases at V and 6 bases at J; junction bases unmatched: 4. The CDR3 loop reads CAWSRLAGGLEQYF. The DNA for the CDR3 is TGTGCCTGGAGTAGACTAGCGGGAGGTCTCGAGCAGTACTTC.

The chain links TRBV3-1 (or the pseudogene TRBV3-2) to TRBJ1-5; D is perhaps TRBD1 (6 bases). Trimming removed 2 bases from V and 7 bases from J, with 18 bases in between. The CDR3 extends over 16 amino acids. Germline V gene lookup returns CDR1 LGHDT and CDR2 YNNKEL (reference sequence). Written as DNA, the CDR3 is TGTGCCAGCAGCCAACAAAGTCAGGGGCCGGGACAGCCCCAGCATTTT. Translated: CASSQQSQGPGQPQHF.

The rearrangement links TRBV7-9 to TRBJ2-3; D may be TRBD1 (6 bases). CDR1 and CDR2 (germline): SEHNR, FQNEAQ (reference sequence). The CDR3 contains 17 residues. The germline V and J ends were trimmed by 5 bases and 4 bases, with 22 bases remaining between them. CDR3 amino acids: CASSPPVPAQGADTQYF. The DNA of the CDR3 is TGTGCCAGCAGCCCCCCAGTGCCGGCACAGGGTGCAGATACGCAGTATTTT.

This clone appeared once. The V and J genes are TRBV29-1 and TRBJ2-2, with TRBD2 matching 10 bases. CDR1 and CDR2 (germline): SQVTM, ANQGSEA. V gave up 5 bases and J gave up 2 bases; unmatched junction bases: 2. This CDR3 spans 14 amino acids. The CDR3: CSVSSGGNTGELFF. CDR3 nucleotides: TGCAGCGTTTCTAGCGGGGGAAACACCGGGGAGCTGTTTTTT.

This clone was recorded only once. Other DNA variants within this sample encode the same CDR3. The chain has TRBV24-1 and TRBJ1-2, with 9 bases fitting TRBD1. V lost 3 bases to trimming and J lost 0 bases; unmatched junction nucleotides: 1. Germline CDR1 reads KGHDR; CDR2 reads SFDVKD. The CDR3 has 15 amino acids. DNA for the CDR3: TGTGCCACCAGTGATCGACAGGGGGCTAACTATGGCTACACCTTC. Encoded protein: CATSDRQGANYGYTF.

The CDR3 protein is CASSPRQGHSPLHF. The DNA of the CDR3 is TGTGCCAGCAGCCCGCGACAGGGACATTCACCCCTCCACTTT. The chain links TRBV11-2 to TRBJ1-6; TRBD1 matches 7 bases. Per germline, CDR1 SGHAT and CDR2 FQNNGV. Trimming at V came to 5 bases and at J to 8 bases, leaving 6 bases not matched to a gene. The CDR3 has 14 amino acids.